This paragraph reports one TCR beta chain. These data originate in a study of technical replicates of blood from a few donors. Germline values: CDR1 SGDLS, CDR2 YYNGEE. J gave up 5 bases and V 0 bases, and 5 bases lay outside the gene matches. The CDR3 runs to 15 residues. The table came from immunoSEQ multiplex PCR; TCRdb's copy has only in-frame clones and leaves some out. The sample comprises about 76,000 clones, approximately 94% of which are singletons, and 0.3% to 0.45% rests with the top ten. The chain joins TRBV9 to TRBJ2-1, with 7 nucleotides matching TRBD2. This receptor was identified in a human donor in good health. The sequenced material came from T cells isolated from PBMCs. CDR3 in amino acids: CASSVGGRAHNEQFF. The CDR3 DNA sequence: TGTGCCAGCAGCGTAGGAGGGAGGGCCCACAATGAGCAGTTCTTC.